The text below deals with one T cell receptor beta chain. The authors ran the assay at deep level. Some clones are missing from TCRdb's copy, which holds only in-frame ones; the method was immunoSEQ multiplex PCR. Here the sample spans 600,000 or so clones, around 96% being singletons. V dropped 4 bases and J dropped 3 bases, with 16 bases sitting between them. The CDR3 spans 14 residues. Germline V gene data show CDR1 as SQVTM and CDR2 as ANQGSEA. CD8 cells regarded as naive lacked CD45RO, were positively chosen for CCR7, and omitted terminally differentiated effector memory CD45RA+ cells. Adult donors, all healthy and HIV-negative, had no recent acute infections or vaccinations. This sample was taken from a study of shared clonotypes between healthy human individuals. On the study more broadly: CD8 memory received one plate per donor, CD8 naive two, CD4 memory three and CD4 naive three.

The sequence derives from a woman in her 30s in good health. The chain uses TRBV29-1 and TRBJ2-7; D gene unclear. Source material: naive CD8+ T cells sorted from blood. The CDR3 spells CSVVDGATSYEQYF. CDR3 DNA sequence: TGCAGCGTTGTGGATGGAGCCACAAGCTACGAGCAGTACTTC.